The clone carrying this T cell receptor beta chain occurred a few times. The antigen remains undetermined. V lost 0 bases and J lost 5, with 10 bases in between. CDR1 and CDR2 (germline): WSHSY, SAAADI. The CDR3 is 14 residues long. This sample was taken from a study of radiotherapy plus CTLA-4 blockade in lung cancer. Study as a whole: Objective response rate was about 20%; disease control rate, about 28%. Whole-study findings and limits: TCR clones of tumor origin grew in blood after radiotherapy plus ipilimumab. Response was reportedly best predicted by early blood T cell clone dynamics, with interferon-beta.

Assay: immunoSEQ multiplex PCR; the TCRdb copy retains only in-frame clones and omits some. The sample carries about 31,000 clones, 60% to 75% recorded once. Patients had chemo-refractory metastatic non-small-cell lung cancer and received focal radiation plus CTLA-4 blockade that used ipilimumab. This clonotype was obtained from a human donor with non-small cell lung cancer whose response to radiotherapy plus ipilimumab could not be evaluated. The chain has TRBV10-2 and TRBJ1-2; D call uncertain. Material: peripheral blood, obtained from a patient treated with radiotherapy plus ipilimumab. CDR3 sequence reads: CASSESYSSYGYTF. In nucleotides, the CDR3 is TGCGCCAGCAGTGAGTCATACAGCTCATATGGCTACACCTTC.